This T cell receptor beta chain came from a study of cytomegalovirus exposure and HLA in healthy donors. Vbeta (60) and Jbeta (13) primers were used in the PCR. Some clones are missing from TCRdb's copy, which holds only in-frame ones; the method was immunoSEQ multiplex PCR. The table has about 160,000 clones, roughly four fifths seen once. The CDR3 runs 12 residues. Germline lookup yields CDR1 MDHEN and CDR2 SYDVKM. The V end lost 1 base, the J end lost 8 bases, and 8 bases lay between the germline ends. The sequenced sample was PBMCs. V and J are TRBV28 and TRBJ1-2; D uncertain. The receptor was derived from a woman in her late teens or twenties in good health and CMV-seronegative. This CDR3 is CASSLSTAGYTF. The CDR3, as DNA: TGTGCCAGCAGTTTATCTACCGCCGGCTACACCTTC.